One TCR beta chain is described in this entry. Its antigen is undetermined. Researchers ran the PCR with 60 Vbeta and 13 Jbeta primers. The method was immunoSEQ multiplex PCR; TCRdb's version includes in-frame clones alone and lacks a portion of them. The sample consists of 130,000 or so clones, approximately 80% of them appearing once. There are 14 residues in the CDR3. The V and J ends lost 4 bases and 3 bases respectively, with 12 bases between them. Germline V gives CDR1 MGHRA, CDR2 YSYEKL. This sample was taken from a study of cytomegalovirus exposure and HLA in healthy donors. Study-wide results and caveats: A later analysis reportedly found fewer N-insertions in an Asian-associated ancestry cluster than the roughly 730-donor mean. Earlier findings revealed that most TCR beta V segments proved productive either about 90% or about 30% of the time. In a later analysis, compared with equally common non-associated chains, HLA-associated beta chains were more expanded.

This chain connects TRBV4-1 to TRBJ2-5, with D possibly matching TRBD2 (5 bases). Sequencing was carried out using PBMCs. This sequence was found in a man younger than 35 in good health and CMV-seronegative. This CDR3 is CASSPAGIEETQYF. CDR3 in DNA: TGCGCCAGCAGCCCCGCCGGGATTGAAGAGACCCAGTACTTC.